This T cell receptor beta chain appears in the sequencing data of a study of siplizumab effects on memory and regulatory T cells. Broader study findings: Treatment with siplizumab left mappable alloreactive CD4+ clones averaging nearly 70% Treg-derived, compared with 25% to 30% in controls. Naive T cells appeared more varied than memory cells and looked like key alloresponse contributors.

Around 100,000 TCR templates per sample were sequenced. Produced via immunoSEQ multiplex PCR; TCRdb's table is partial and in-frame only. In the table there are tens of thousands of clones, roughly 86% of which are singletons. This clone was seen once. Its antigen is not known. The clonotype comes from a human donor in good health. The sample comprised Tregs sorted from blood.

For the CDR3, the DNA is TGTGCCAGCAGTTTATCCTCTGGGGCCAACGTCCTGACTTTC. Amino acid sequence: CASSLSSGANVLTF. This rearrangement joins TRBV28 to TRBJ2-6; D unresolved. This CDR3 contains 14 residues. V was clipped by 1 base and J by 0 bases, with 1 base between them. Germline CDR1 and CDR2: MDHEN and SYDVKM.